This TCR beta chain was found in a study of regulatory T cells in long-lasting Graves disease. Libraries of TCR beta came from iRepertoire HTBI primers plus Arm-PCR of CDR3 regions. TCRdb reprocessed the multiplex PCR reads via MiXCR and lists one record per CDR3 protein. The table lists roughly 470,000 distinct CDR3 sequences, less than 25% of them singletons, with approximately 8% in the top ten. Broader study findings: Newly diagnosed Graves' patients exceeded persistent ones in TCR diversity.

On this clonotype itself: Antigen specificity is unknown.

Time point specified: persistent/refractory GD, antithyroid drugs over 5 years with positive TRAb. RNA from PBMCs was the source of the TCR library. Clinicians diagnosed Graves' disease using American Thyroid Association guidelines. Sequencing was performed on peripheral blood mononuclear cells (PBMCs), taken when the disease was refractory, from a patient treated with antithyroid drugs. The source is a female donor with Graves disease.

The CDR3: CASSKPSLDRSYEQYF. The CDR3 coding sequence is TGTGCCAGCAGTAAACCCAGCTTAGACCGCTCCTACGAGCAGTACTTC. This rearrangement joins TRBV6-1 to TRBJ2-7; no definite D call. V was trimmed by 5 bases and J by 0 bases, leaving 17 bases between them. Germline V lookup: CDR1 MNHNS, CDR2 SASEGT. This CDR3 region has 16 residues.